This TCR beta chain was documented in a study of CD8 T cells in ankylosing spondylitis. Each CDR3 protein is one row after TCRdb ran MiXCR on the 5' RACE reads. The data show fewer than 750,000 distinct CDR3 sequences, with roughly 19% seen just once and approximately 18% held by the top ten. V gave up 7 bases and J gave up 4 bases; unmatched junction bases: 11. The V gene's germline CDR1 is MDHEN and CDR2 SYDVKM. The CDR3 covers 15 residues. In the case of this clonotype: Its target is not known.

Whole-study findings and limits: Seemingly distinctive of ankylosing spondylitis blood was a TCR beta motif formed by eight highly homologous variants.

Sequenced sample: blood, either unsorted or a sorted T cell fraction (not recorded which). The chain recombines TRBV28 with TRBJ2-7; 9 positions match TRBD1. This sequence was found in a male donor with ankylosing spondylitis. The chain's CDR3 is CASTYGTGGAYEQYF. The CDR3 region has the DNA TGTGCCAGCACCTATGGAACAGGGGGCGCGTACGAGCAGTACTTC.